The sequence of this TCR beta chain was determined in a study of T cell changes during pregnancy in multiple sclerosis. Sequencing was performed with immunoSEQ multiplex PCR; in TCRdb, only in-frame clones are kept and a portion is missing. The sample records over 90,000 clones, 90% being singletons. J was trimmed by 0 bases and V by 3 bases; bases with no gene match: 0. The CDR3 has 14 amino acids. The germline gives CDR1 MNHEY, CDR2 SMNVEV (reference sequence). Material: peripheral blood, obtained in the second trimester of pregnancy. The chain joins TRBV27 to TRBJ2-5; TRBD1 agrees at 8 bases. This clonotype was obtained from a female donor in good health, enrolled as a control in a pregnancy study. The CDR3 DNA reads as TGTGCCAGCAGTTTGACAGGGGACCAAGAGACCCAGTACTTC. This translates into CASSLTGDQETQYF.